The 7 T cell receptor beta chains below come from one sample, sequenced in a study of brain T cells in children with intractable seizures. Using immunoSEQ multiplex PCR, the repertoire was profiled, and TCRdb retains in-frame clones only, with some absent. The sample has 340,000 or so clones, 93% seen once. Time point reported: blood from clinic visit 5 months post-surgery; TSC patient then seizure free. The input for sequencing was peripheral blood, taken less than 6 months after surgery. These receptors originate from a boy under two years old with tuberous sclerosis and intractable seizures.

The V call is TRBV11-3, the J call TRBJ1-3; 10 bases align to TRBD1. The V and J ends lost 7 bases and 2 bases, in that order; junction bases with no gene match: 8. The CDR3 has 16 residues. Per the germline V gene, CDR1 is SGHNT and CDR2 is YENEEA. CDR3 bases: TGTGCCAGCAACAGGGACAGGGGACCAACTGGAAACACCATATATTTT. Translation: CASNRDRGPTGNTIYF.

V and J are TRBV18 and TRBJ1-1; TRBD1 matches 7 bases. CDR1 is KGHSH and CDR2 is LQKENI in the germline V gene. CDR3 length: 16 residues. J was trimmed by 3 bases and V by 6 bases; bases with no gene match: 13. This CDR3 reads CASSRGHGYLDTEAFF. The CDR3 coding sequence is TGTGCCAGCTCGAGGGGGCACGGCTATTTGGACACTGAAGCTTTCTTT.

V usage is TRBV7-9 and J usage is TRBJ2-2; D might be TRBD1 (5 bases). CDR3 length: 14 residues. In germline, CDR1 is SEHNR, CDR2 FQNEAQ (reference sequence). Trimming cost V 4 bases and J 5 bases, with 11 bases left between them. CDR3 in DNA: TGTGCCAGCAGCTCATACAGGAGAACCGGGGAGCTGTTTTTT. Translating gives CASSSYRRTGELFF.

This clone was detected only once. The chain combines TRBV6-1 with TRBJ1-1, with a possible D match to TRBD1 (5 bases). From germline, CDR1 is MNHNS and CDR2 SASEGT. There are 18 residues in the CDR3. The V end lost 2 bases, the J end lost 0 bases, and 19 bases lay between the germline ends. CDR3 residues: CASSESMQGLSVNTEAFF. The CDR3 bases are TGTGCCAGCAGTGAAAGTATGCAGGGATTATCCGTGAACACTGAAGCTTTCTTT.

The chain recombines TRBV29-1 with TRBJ1-1, with D uncertain. Germline V gene sequence: CDR1 SQVTM, CDR2 ANQGSEA. CDR3 length: 12 amino acids. V gave up 6 bases and J gave up 1 base, with 9 bases separating them. The CDR3 coding sequence is TGCAGCGTGCTCAGGACGAACACTGAAGCTTTCTTT. This sequence encodes CSVLRTNTEAFF.

The V gene is TRBV30, the J gene TRBJ2-1, with 7 bases matching TRBD2. Trimming cost V 5 bases and J 4 bases; bases outside gene matches: 2. The CDR3 has 12 residues. Germline loops: CDR1 GTSNPN, CDR2 SVGIG (reference sequence). CDR3 sequence: CAWGDYYNEQFF. CDR3 in DNA: TGTGCCTGGGGGGACTATTACAATGAGCAGTTCTTC.

The chain has TRBV10-2 and TRBJ2-7, with 7 nucleotides matching TRBD1. Germline V gene lookup returns CDR1 WSHSY and CDR2 SAAADI. Losses at the gene ends were 7 bases for V and 5 bases for J; bases not matched to a gene: 11. CDR3 length equals 14 residues. The CDR3 DNA is TGCGCCAGCACAAGGGACAGAACGATCCACGAGCAGTACTTC. This gives the protein CASTRDRTIHEQYF.